A single sample gave rise to the 20 T cell receptor gamma chains below, sequenced in a study of gamma delta lymphoproliferative disorders and STAT genes. The receptor sequences were amplified from genomic DNA of peripheral blood mononuclear cells. TCRdb reanalysed the multiplex PCR reads via CATT. Of 500 to 750 gamma-chain clones listed, about a quarter are singletons. The specimen sequenced was blood. Source of these receptors: a human donor in good health.

On this clone itself: The protein TCRdb lists belongs to a much larger clone and differs from this DNA's translation at residue 9, which points to a read error; the protein shown is made from the DNA. This chain uses TRGV10 with TRGJ1 or TRGJ2. In the absence of a J gene in TCRdb, the DNA was matched to germline to assign it here. TRGV10 is an ORF, and what it does is uncertain. The CDR3 has 12 residues. V was clipped by 8 bases and J by 11 bases; unmatched bases: 13. The CDR3 spells CAAWEKGREKLF. The CDR3 DNA reads as TGTGCTGCGTGGGAAAAGGGGCGGGAGAAACTCTTT.

On this clone itself: The protein recorded in TCRdb matches a much larger clone and deviates from this DNA's translation at residue 3, suggesting a read error; the protein here is obtained by translating the DNA. The chain has TRGV11 and TRGJP2. The J gene comes from matching the DNA to germline here; TCRdb lacks it. TRGV11 is reported as an ORF; its role is uncertain. The CDR3 spans 18 residues. This CDR3 is CARWIRLTPNSSDWIKTF. CDR3 bases: TGTGCCCGCTGGATTAGGCTCACCCCTAATAGTAGTGATTGGATCAAGACGTTT.

This clone is labeled medium-sized. The V gene is TRGV9, the J gene TRGJP. The J gene, not given by TCRdb, was assigned here from a germline match of the nucleotide sequence. This CDR3 has 17 amino acids. The V and J ends lost 0 bases and 4 bases, in that order; junction bases with no gene match: 3. Germline values: CDR1 GITISATS, CDR2 ISYDGTV (reference sequence). CDR3 region: CALWEVPQELGKKIKVF. The CDR3, as DNA: TGTGCCTTGTGGGAGGTGCCCCAAGAGTTGGGCAAAAAAATCAAGGTATTT.

This clone is large within its sample. The gene calls are TRGV3 and TRGJ1 or TRGJ2. Germline matching of the DNA provided the J gene here, since TCRdb leaves it blank. The trim removed 0 bases at V and 9 bases at J, leaving 2 bases unmatched. There are 11 residues in the CDR3. CDR1 VTNTFY and CDR2 YDVSTARD come from the germline V gene (reference sequence). In DNA, the CDR3 is TGTGCCACCTGGGACAGGCCTAAGAAACTCTTT. Its translation: CATWDRPKKLF.

Remarks on this clone: TCRdb shows a much larger clone's protein in place of this DNA's translation, and the two differ at residue 6, likely through a read error; the protein shown is translated from the DNA. The chain combines TRGV5 with TRGJP2. The J gene, left out of TCRdb, was set here by checking the DNA against germline. The CDR3 has 14 residues. Germline CDR1 reads VINAFY; CDR2 reads YDVSNSKD. J lost 6 bases, V lost 5 bases, and 9 bases had no gene match. This chain's CDR3 is CATWAGRGDWIKTF. The CDR3, as DNA: TGTGCCACCTGGGCCGGGCGCGGTGATTGGATCAAGACGTTT.

A remark on this clone: Because the CDR3's place on the DNA is in doubt, the DNA is left out and the CDR3 is given as listed by TCRdb. The V gene corresponds to TRGV4; no J gene was called. Germline CDR1 EGSTGY, CDR2 YDSYTSSV. The CDR3 is 22 residues long, counting both termini. The CDR3 loop is CATWDTKGPLIIRNSLAVEQHF.

Within the sample, this clone is medium-sized. Since a much larger clone is just one base distant, this may be a read error. Other DNA sequences in this specimen translate into the identical CDR3. No J gene call was made, and the V gene is TRGV8. Per germline, CDR1 VENAVY and CDR2 YDSYNSRV. This CDR3 spans 12 amino acids. The CDR3 is CATWDIRYKKLF. DNA of the CDR3: TGTGCCACCTGGGATATACGTTATAAGAAACTCTTC.

Relative to its sample, this clone is large. CDR3 region: CAAWDPSTGWFKIF. In DNA form, the CDR3 reads TGTGCTGCGTGGGACCCCAGCACTGGTTGGTTCAAGATATTT. This chain connects TRGV10 to TRGJP1. TCRdb lists no J gene, so it was determined here by aligning the DNA to germline. TRGV10 is given ORF status, its function remaining uncertain. The junction had 8 bases not matched to a gene; V was cut back by 8 bases and J by 4 bases. The CDR3 totals 14 residues.

This clone counts as large. V is TRGV8 and J is TRGJ1 or TRGJ2. TCRdb lists no J gene, so it was determined here by aligning the DNA to germline. With 3 bases clipped from V and 10 bases from J, the junction kept 3 bases outside the gene matches. The germline gives CDR1 VENAVY, CDR2 YDSYNSRV. This CDR3 is 10 amino acids long. In nucleotides, the CDR3 is TGTGCCACCTGGGATCAAAAGAAACTCTTT. Encoded protein: CATWDQKKLF.

Remarks on this clone: Because the CDR3's place on the DNA is in doubt, the DNA is left out and the CDR3 is given as listed by TCRdb. The V gene is given as TRGV4, and no J gene call is available. Germline V gives CDR1 EGSTGY, CDR2 YDSYTSSV. The CDR3 is made up of 20 amino acids, end residues included. The chain's CDR3 is CATWDGRGIIRNSLAVEQHF.

This clone is labeled as large. This sequence joins TRGV4 and TRGJ1 or TRGJ2. Since TCRdb gives no J gene, matching the DNA to germline was used here to assign it. The CDR3 loop spans 12 amino acids. Germline lookup yields CDR1 EGSTGY and CDR2 YDSYTSSV. The V gene end was trimmed by 4 bases and the J gene end by 7 bases; junction bases not matched to a gene: 7. CDR3 in DNA: TGTGCCACCTGGGAAACGCGGTATAAGAAACTCTTT. This gives the protein CATWETRYKKLF.

In regard to this clone: The translation of this DNA and the TCRdb protein of a much larger clone differ at residue 14, probably owing to a read error; the protein shown here is translated from the DNA. The V gene is TRGV4, but the J gene lacks a call. In germline, CDR1 is EGSTGY, CDR2 YDSYTSSV. The CDR3 is 16 residues long. The CDR3 sequence is CATWDGRYSSDWIETF. CDR3 nucleotide sequence: TGTGCCACCTGGGATGGGCGCTATAGTAGTGATTGGATCGAGACGTTT.

In its sample, this clone is medium-sized. This chain connects TRGV2 to TRGJP2. The J gene, not given by TCRdb, was assigned here from a germline match of the nucleotide sequence. CDR3 length: 13 amino acids. After removal of 5 bases from V and 2 bases from J, the junction contained 2 bases not matched to a gene. The V gene's germline CDR1 is EGSNGY and CDR2 YDSYNSKV. The CDR3 DNA sequence: TGTGCCACCTGGGTCAGTAGTGATTGGATCAAGACGTTT. Protein product: CATWVSSDWIKTF.

This clone came up a few times. A read error may produce the germline difference seen at one junction end. The genes are TRGV10 and TRGJP1. Here the J gene was assigned by germline matching of the DNA, as TCRdb has none. TRGV10 is an open reading frame whose function is uncertain. The length of the CDR3 is 11 residues. The CDR3 nucleotides read TGCGCGGGCCGGGCTGGTTGGTTCAAGATATTT. Its translation: CAGRAGWFKIF.

By sample share, this clone is large. The V and J genes are TRGV4 and TRGJ1 or TRGJ2. No J gene was available from TCRdb, and it was assigned here by a germline match of the DNA. Trimming removed 0 bases from V and 5 bases from J; junction bases left unmatched: 4. The CDR3 loop spans 13 amino acids. Germline CDR1 EGSTGY, CDR2 YDSYTSSV. The CDR3: CATWDGPNYKKLF. CDR3 coding DNA: TGTGCCACCTGGGATGGGCCCAATTATAAGAAACTCTTT.

By proportion, this clone is hyperexpanded (1% or more). Other DNA sequences in the sample encode the same CDR3. In nucleotides, the CDR3 is TGTGCTGCGTGGGATTCGGGTTATAAGAAACTCTTT. Translated, it gives CAAWDSGYKKLF. The chain links TRGV10 to TRGJ1 or TRGJ2. The J gene, absent from TCRdb, was called here by matching the DNA to germline. TRGV10 carries the ORF label, with uncertain function. The CDR3 length is 12 residues. Trimming at V came to 8 bases and at J to 6 bases, leaving 8 bases not matched to a gene.

This clone was picked up one time. The V gene is TRGV4, the J gene TRGJ1 or TRGJ2. Matching the DNA to germline supplied the J gene, which TCRdb does not give. The germline CDR1 and CDR2 sequences are EGSTGY and YDSYTSSV. The CDR3 spans 13 residues. With V trimmed by 1 base and J by 7 bases, 7 bases remained unmatched. In nucleotides, the CDR3 is TGTGCCACCTGGGATGGAAGGGGCTATAAGAAACTCTTT. Protein sequence: CATWDGRGYKKLF.

This clone was seen a few times. The TCRdb protein comes from a much larger clone and disagrees with this DNA's translation at residue 7, likely due to a read error; the protein given here is derived from the DNA. The chain employs TRGV4 and TRGJP2. No J segment appears in TCRdb, so it was assigned here by matching the sequence to germline. V shed 0 bases, J shed 0 bases, and the junction held 4 bases outside the gene matches. CDR3 length: 16 residues. Per germline, CDR1 EGSTGY and CDR2 YDSYTSSV. In nucleotides, the CDR3 is TGTGCCACCTGGGATGGGTGCTATAGTAGTGATTGGATCAAGACGTTT. Translating it yields CATWDGCYSSDWIKTF.

The chain is built from TRGV2 and TRGJ1 or TRGJ2. TCRdb lists no J gene, so it was determined here by aligning the DNA to germline. The CDR3 spans 12 residues. The trim removed 9 bases at V and 4 bases at J, leaving 9 bases unmatched. Germline V CDR1 and CDR2: EGSNGY, YDSYNSKV. DNA of the CDR3: TGTGCCACCCCCTGGACCTATTATAAGAAACTCTTT. Its translation: CATPWTYYKKLF.

The rearrangement links TRGV10 to TRGJP1. As TCRdb names no J gene, one was assigned here on the basis of a DNA match to germline. TRGV10 is assigned to the ORF class and has an uncertain function. Trimming cost V 8 bases and J 0 bases; bases outside gene matches: 16. The CDR3 is 18 residues long. The CDR3 DNA reads TGTGCTGCGTGGGATTTCCCTCAACCTTATACCACTGGTTGGTTCAAGATATTT. Its translation is CAAWDFPQPYTTGWFKIF.